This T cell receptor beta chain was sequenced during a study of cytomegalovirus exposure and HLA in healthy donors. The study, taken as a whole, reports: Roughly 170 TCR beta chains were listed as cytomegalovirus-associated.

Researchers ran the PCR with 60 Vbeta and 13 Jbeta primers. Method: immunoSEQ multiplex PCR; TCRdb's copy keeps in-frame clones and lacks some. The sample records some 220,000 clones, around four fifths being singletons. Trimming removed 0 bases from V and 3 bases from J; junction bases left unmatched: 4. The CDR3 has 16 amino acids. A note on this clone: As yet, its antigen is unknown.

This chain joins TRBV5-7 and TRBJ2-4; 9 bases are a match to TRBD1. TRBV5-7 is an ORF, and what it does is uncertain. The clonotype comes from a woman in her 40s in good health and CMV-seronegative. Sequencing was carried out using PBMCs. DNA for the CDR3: TGTGCCAGCAGCTTGGAGGACAGGGGTGACAAAAACATTCAGTACTTC. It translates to CASSLEDRGDKNIQYF.